The 27 T cell receptor beta chains reported below all come from one sample, sequenced in a study of blood T cell repertoires in COVID-19. Sequenced by immunoSEQ multiplex PCR; TCRdb stores in-frame clones only, minus some. Of more than 85,000 clones in the sample, about 84% were seen once. The specimen was peripheral blood. These receptors were taken from a man older than 75 with active or convalescent COVID-19.

The rearrangement uses TRBV7-2 and TRBJ1-6, with a weak D call TRBD1 (5 bases). The germline V and J ends were trimmed by 0 bases and 14 bases, with 8 bases remaining between them. Per germline, CDR1 SGHTA and CDR2 FQGNSA. CDR3 length: 12 residues. The CDR3 bases are TGTGCCAGCAGCTTAGCTCGACAGTCCCTCCACTTT. Translated: CASSLARQSLHF.

A note on this clone: Other nucleotide sequences from this sample produce the same CDR3. The V gene is TRBV5-1, the J gene TRBJ2-3; the D is unclear. The CDR3 runs 17 residues. Trimming removed 0 bases at V and 3 bases at J, with 17 bases between. Germline lookup yields CDR1 SGHRS and CDR2 YFSETQ. CDR3 sequence reads: CASSLAPGAERTDTQYF. DNA of the CDR3: TGCGCCAGCAGCTTGGCCCCAGGCGCAGAGAGAACAGATACGCAGTATTTT.

The rearrangement uses TRBV27 and TRBJ1-1; 7 nucleotides line up with TRBD1. The CDR3 consists of 15 residues. V dropped 5 bases and J dropped 3; count of bases not matched to a gene: 9. CDR1 is MNHEY and CDR2 is SMNVEV in the germline V gene (reference sequence). The CDR3 coding sequence is TGTGCCAGCAGTACCCCCCACAGGGGTGACACTGAAGCTTTCTTT. It specifies CASSTPHRGDTEAFF.

This clone was seen a handful of times. The chain uses TRBV19 and TRBJ2-3, with D possibly TRBD1 on 6 matching bases. Germline loops: CDR1 LNHDA, CDR2 SQIVND (reference sequence). Trimming left V 3 bases short and J 2 bases short, with 9 bases between. The length of the CDR3 is 14 residues. CDR3 sequence reads: CASSMGADTDTQYF. As DNA, the CDR3 is TGTGCCAGTAGTATGGGGGCCGACACAGATACGCAGTATTTT.

The chain uses TRBV7-8 and TRBJ1-5, with a weak D call TRBD1 (5 bases). This CDR3 is built from 17 residues. V was pared by 0 bases and J by 5 bases, with 17 bases between. Germline loops: CDR1 SGHVS, CDR2 FQNEAQ. This CDR3 reads CASSLAVRRGIHQPQHF. CDR3 bases: TGTGCCAGCAGCTTAGCGGTCCGGAGGGGAATCCATCAGCCCCAGCATTTT.

The rearrangement joins TRBV6-6 to TRBJ1-6; no definite D call. The CDR3 runs to 15 residues. Trimming shortened V by 0 bases and J by 8 bases, and 11 bases separated the two germline ends. Per germline, CDR1 MNHNY and CDR2 SVGAGI (reference sequence). The CDR3 protein is CASSYSFPGDSPLHF. The CDR3 DNA reads TGTGCCAGCAGTTACTCGTTTCCAGGTGATTCACCCCTCCACTTT.

V is TRBV7-9 and J is TRBJ1-1; no firm D call. The V end lost 1 base, the J end lost 7 bases, and 13 bases lay between the germline ends. This CDR3 contains 14 residues. Germline values: CDR1 SEHNR, CDR2 FQNEAQ (reference sequence). In DNA, the CDR3 is TGTGCCAGCAGCTTAGTCCGAGGGCCGGTTGAAGCTTTCTTT. This encodes CASSLVRGPVEAFF.

The chain uses TRBV7-9 and TRBJ1-3; D may be TRBD1 (5 bases). Trimming removed 5 bases from V and 0 bases from J, with 17 bases in between. Germline lookup yields CDR1 SEHNR and CDR2 FQNEAQ (reference sequence). This CDR3 is built from 17 residues. As DNA, the CDR3 is TGTGCCAGCAGCCGGTTAGGGGCATCGAGCTCTGGAAACACCATATATTTT. It translates to CASSRLGASSSGNTIYF.

The gene calls are TRBV5-1 and TRBJ1-6; D remains unclear. Trimming left V 5 bases short and J 8 bases short, with 11 bases between. Germline V gives CDR1 SGHRS, CDR2 YFSETQ. The CDR3 runs to 13 residues. The CDR3 spells CASREVDDSPLHF. For the CDR3, the DNA is TGCGCCAGCAGGGAGGTGGACGATTCACCCCTCCACTTT.

The chain combines TRBV3-1 (or the pseudogene TRBV3-2) with TRBJ1-2, with TRBD1 matching 10 bases. V shed 4 bases and J 3 bases; nucleotides not matched to a gene: 8. This CDR3 has 16 residues. From germline, CDR1 is LGHDT and CDR2 YNNKEL (reference sequence). The CDR3 nucleotides are TGTGCCAGCAGCCCCAGGACAGGGGGAGGGGACTATGGCTACACCTTC. It is translated as CASSPRTGGGDYGYTF.

This sequence joins TRBV6-1 and TRBJ1-5; no firm D call. The V gene's germline CDR1 is MNHNS and CDR2 SASEGT. CDR3 size: 15 residues. The V gene lost 3 bases and the J gene lost 0 bases, with 9 bases spanning the gap. CDR3 sequence: CASSEPVDSNQPQHF. CDR3 DNA: TGTGCCAGCAGTGAGCCAGTCGATAGCAATCAGCCCCAGCATTTT.

The chain joins TRBV19 to TRBJ2-5; a weak D match, TRBD1 (6 bases). The CDR3 length is 14 residues. Trimming removed 5 bases from V and 4 bases from J, with 14 bases in between. CDR1 and CDR2 from the germline V gene are LNHDA and SQIVND (reference sequence). In nucleotides, the CDR3 is TGTGCCAGTAGTTCGTACAGGGACGGAGAGACCCAGTACTTC. Translation: CASSSYRDGETQYF.

This clone turned up a few times. This sequence joins TRBV29-1 and TRBJ1-2; the match to TRBD1 covers 12 bases. The CDR3 is 14 amino acids. Losses at the gene ends were 6 bases for V and 6 bases for J; bases not matched to a gene: 8. The germline gives CDR1 SQVTM, CDR2 ANQGSEA. The DNA of the CDR3 is TGCAGCGTATCTCCCGGGACAGGGGGCAATGGCTACACCTTC. Amino acid sequence: CSVSPGTGGNGYTF.

This clone was found a few times. The rearrangement joins TRBV5-1 to TRBJ2-7; 10 positions agree with TRBD1. Germline V gives CDR1 SGHRS, CDR2 YFSETQ. This CDR3 is built from 15 residues. V was pared by 3 bases and J by 5 bases, with 8 bases of the junction left unmatched. The CDR3 here is CASSSGTGDMDEQYF. DNA for the CDR3: TGCGCCAGCAGCTCCGGGACAGGGGATATGGACGAGCAGTACTTC.

The J gene is TRBJ2-5, the V gene TRBV5-1, with D tentatively TRBD2 (5 bases). V was trimmed by 2 bases and J by 1 base, leaving 9 bases between them. This CDR3 has 14 amino acids. Germline CDR1 and CDR2: SGHRS and YFSETQ. CDR3 DNA sequence: TGCGCCAGCAGCTTACGGGGAACCCAAGAGACCCAGTACTTC. This gives the protein CASSLRGTQETQYF.

This clone was observed once. V and J are TRBV10-2 and TRBJ1-3; D remains ambiguous. Trimming cost V 6 bases and J 0 bases, with 15 bases left between them. Looked up from germline, CDR1 is WSHSY and CDR2 is SAAADI. The CDR3 runs to 16 residues. DNA for the CDR3: TGCGCCAGCAGGGTGACGGGTGAAGCCTCTGGAAACACCATATATTTT. Amino acids: CASRVTGEASGNTIYF.

The chain uses TRBV9 and TRBJ1-1; no firm D call. Germline assignment: CDR1 SGDLS and CDR2 YYNGEE. The CDR3 spans 15 residues. V lost 0 bases and J lost 10, with 19 bases in between. CDR3: CASSVEVEDSGSAFF. CDR3 nucleotide sequence: TGTGCCAGCAGCGTAGAAGTGGAGGACTCCGGGTCAGCTTTCTTT.

The chain joins TRBV7-6 to TRBJ1-4; TRBD1 aligns across 8 bases. This CDR3 region has 16 residues. V lost 0 bases, J lost 5 bases, and 5 bases stayed unmatched. CDR1 and CDR2 (germline): SGHVS, FNYEAQ. CDR3 nucleotides: TGTGCCAGCAGCTTAGCTTTGTGGGACAGGAATGAAAAACTGTTTTTT. It codes for CASSLALWDRNEKLFF. Variable domain in full (rest from reference TRBV7-6 and TRBJ1-4): GAGVSQSPRYKVTKRGQDVALRCDPISGHVSLYWYRQALGQGPEFLTYFNYEAQQDKSGLPNDRFSAERPEGSISTLTIQRTEQRDSAMYRCASSLALWDRNEKLFFGSGTQLSVL.

The J gene is TRBJ1-6, the V gene TRBV10-3; 7 positions agree with TRBD1. With V trimmed by 5 bases and J by 5 bases, 6 bases remained unmatched. The CDR3 length is 15 residues. Germline loops: CDR1 ENHRY, CDR2 SYGVKD. Here the CDR3 DNA reads TGTGCCATCAGTTGGGGGACAGTAAATAATTCACCCCTCCACTTT. It encodes CAISWGTVNNSPLHF.

J is TRBJ2-4 and V is TRBV5-1; 12 bases match TRBD1. Germline V gives CDR1 SGHRS, CDR2 YFSETQ. This CDR3 is 16 amino acids long. Unmatched junction bases numbered 8, after V lost 4 bases and J lost 6 bases. The CDR3 DNA is TGCGCCAGCAGCGTTCTGGGGGACAGGGGGCGAAACATTCAGTACTTC. Translation gives CASSVLGDRGRNIQYF.

Here the CDR3 DNA reads TGTGCCAGCAGTCGAGTTTGGAATGAGCAGTTCTTC. This gives the protein CASSRVWNEQFF. The rearrangement joins TRBV2 to TRBJ2-1; D ambiguous. Looked up from germline, CDR1 is SNHLY and CDR2 is FYNNEI. Trimming removed 5 bases from V and 7 bases from J, with 9 bases in between. The CDR3 spans 12 residues. Based on the CDR3 plus reference TRBV2 and TRBJ2-1, the full variable domain is EPEVTQTPSHQVTQMGQEVILRCVPISNHLYFYWYRQILGQKVEFLVSFYNNEISEKSEIFDDQFSVERPDGSNFTLKIRSTKLEDSAMYFCASSRVWNEQFFGPGTRLTVL.

This sequence joins TRBV5-5 and TRBJ2-5; TRBD2 aligns across 7 bases. CDR3 length: 14 amino acids. V lost 2 bases and J lost 3; bases outside the gene matches: 4. CDR1 is SGHKS, CDR2 YYEKEE, per germline (reference sequence). CDR3 in DNA: TGTGCCAGCAGCTTCCCAGGGAGGGAAGAGACCCAGTACTTC. Its translation: CASSFPGREETQYF. The full variable domain, completed using reference TRBV5-5 and TRBJ2-5, is DAGVTQSPTHLIKTRGQQVTLRCSPISGHKSVSWYQQVLGQGPQFIFQYYEKEERGRGNFPDRFSARQFPNYSSELNVNALLLGDSALYLCASSFPGREETQYFGPGTRLLVL.

This clone was picked up a small number of times. V gene TRBV12-3 or TRBV12-4 combines with J gene TRBJ2-3, with unresolved D. The CDR3 totals 13 residues. Trimming stripped 2 bases from V and 4 bases from J, with 7 bases between. Here the CDR3 reads CASSLSLADTQYF. The DNA for the CDR3 is TGTGCCAGCAGTTTAAGCTTGGCAGATACGCAGTATTTT.

The CDR3 DNA reads TGTGCCAGCAGCCCGAGGGGGTTGGAGGGCTACACCTTC. Amino acids: CASSPRGLEGYTF. The chain couples TRBV3-1 (or the pseudogene TRBV3-2) to TRBJ1-2, with D perhaps matching TRBD1 (6 bases). There are 13 residues in the CDR3. V was cut by 4 bases and J by 8 bases, with 14 bases left in between. Germline CDR1 and CDR2: LGHDT and YNNKEL (reference sequence).

This rearrangement joins TRBV25-1 to TRBJ1-1; the D is unclear. Germline CDR1 reads MGHDK; CDR2 reads SYGVNS. There are 12 residues in the CDR3. The germline V and J ends were trimmed by 6 bases and 3 bases, with 8 bases remaining between them. The CDR3, as DNA: TGTGCCAGCAGGGTCGGGGACACTGAAGCTTTCTTT. Protein product: CASRVGDTEAFF.

This clone was detected only a few times. The chain recombines TRBV3-1 (or the pseudogene TRBV3-2) with TRBJ2-1; 9 positions match TRBD2. The germline gives CDR1 LGHDT, CDR2 YNNKEL (reference sequence). This CDR3 has 14 residues. V gave up 2 bases and J gave up 8 bases; unmatched junction bases: 4. CDR3 loop: CASSQRTSADEQFF. The CDR3 region has the DNA TGTGCCAGCAGCCAACGGACTAGCGCTGATGAGCAGTTCTTC.

The CDR3 DNA is TGTGCCAGCAGCTTGGCCGCGGGGAGGCGGACCGGGGAGCTGTTTTTT. It translates to CASSLAAGRRTGELFF. This chain connects TRBV5-5 to TRBJ2-2, with D possibly matching TRBD2 (6 bases). This CDR3 spans 16 amino acids. The V end was cut by 0 bases, the J end by 5 bases, with 14 bases between. CDR1 and CDR2 (germline): SGHKS, YYEKEE (reference sequence).